This T cell receptor beta chain was observed in a study of CD8+CD57+ T cells in acquired aplastic anemia. V lost 1 base to trimming and J lost 5 bases, with 6 bases between them. Germline V gives CDR1 DFQATT, CDR2 SNEGSKA (reference sequence). The CDR3 length is 13 residues. TCR beta VDJ and CDR3 were profiled, and genomic DNA was the template. TCRdb re-called the reads through MiXCR, storing one row per CDR3 protein. Among roughly 290,000 distinct CDR3 sequences, under 65% were seen once, and the ten largest hold roughly 1.3%. This clonotype has a handful of counts. An expansion of CD8+CD57+ cells by flow cytometry had been shown in patients chosen for sequencing.

The sequenced material came from sorted CD4+, CD8+, or CD8+CD57+ T cells (not recorded which) from PBMCs. J is TRBJ1-6 and V is TRBV20-1; unclear D gene. This TCR came from a human donor with aplastic anemia. The CDR3 loop reads CSARGTDNSPLHF. The CDR3 DNA is TGCAGTGCTAGAGGGACGGATAATTCACCCCTCCACTTT.